The rows below give T cell receptor beta chains drawn from one sample of a study of T-cell memory formation after mild COVID-19. TCRdb recomputed calls from the 5' RACE reads with MiXCR, one row per CDR3 protein. The sample records roughly 130,000 distinct CDR3 sequences, 5% to 6.5% being singletons. The source material was PBMCs or a T cell subset sorted from them (not recorded which). The receptors stem from an adult woman who had mild COVID-19 (a few samples of this study predate the infection). Cell type and time point are not known. Both conserved end residues are part of each CDR3. The D gene is left open where the match is weak. The size field is filled for only some rows; it gives once, few, many or a size class.

abundance	len	j_gene	d_gene	v_gene	CDR3nt	CDR3aa
many	18	TRBJ2-1	TRBD2	TRBV7-9	TGTGCCAGCAGCTTAGGCAGGCGGACTAGCGGGAGGGAAAATGAGCAGTTCTTC	CASSLGRRTSGRENEQFF
many	16	TRBJ2-1	NA	TRBV5-6	TGTGCCAGCAGCCCGCGAATTCGGTCGCGGGCTAATGAGCAGTTCTTC	CASSPRIRSRANEQFF
few	16	TRBJ2-7	TRBD2	TRBV30	TGTGCCTGGAGTGGCCGGGGGGGGCGTCGAGCCTACGAGCAGTACTTC	CAWSGRGGRRAYEQYF
NA	15	TRBJ1-5	NA	TRBV29-1	TGCAGCCCCCCAGGGGAGGGAGCACCCAATCAGCCCCAGCATTTT	CSPPGEGAPNQPQHF
many	14	TRBJ2-1	TRBD2	TRBV7-2	TGTGCCAGCAGCTCGCCGGGACTAGTTGGGGAGCAGTTCTTC	CASSSPGLVGEQFF
NA	16	TRBJ2-1	TRBD1	TRBV24-1	TGTGCCACCAGTGATGGACAGGGGAGCTCCTACAATGAGCAGTTCTTC	CATSDGQGSSYNEQFF
many	18	TRBJ2-5	TRBD2	TRBV7-2	TGTGCCAGCAGCTTAAGCCTAGCGGGGGGCCTGTACCAAGAGACCCAGTACTTC	CASSLSLAGGLYQETQYF
few	13	TRBJ2-7	NA	TRBV28	TGTGCCAGCGGGACCGAGGCGGCCTACGAGCAGTACTTC	CASGTEAAYEQYF
many	20	TRBJ2-3	TRBD2	TRBV12-3/TRBV12-4	TGTGCCAGCAGTGCCCGGTTGCCCCCTTTGGGAGGGCCGGGCACAGATACGCAGTATTTT	CASSARLPPLGGPGTDTQYF
few	13	TRBJ1-5	NA	TRBV30	TGTGCCTGGAGACATGGGAGCAATCAGCCCCAGCATTTT	CAWRHGSNQPQHF
NA	15	TRBJ2-3	TRBD2	TRBV12-3/TRBV12-4	TGTGCCAGCACCCGGGGACTAGCGGGCGCAGATACGCAGTATTTT	CASTRGLAGADTQYF
NA	15	TRBJ2-1	TRBD1	TRBV30	TGTGCCTGCGACCTCGGGACAGCTCTGCCCAATGAGCAGTTCTTC	CACDLGTALPNEQFF
many	15	TRBJ1-1	NA	TRBV7-2	TGTGCCAGCAGCTCCAGGGGCAGGGTTAACACTGAAGCTTTCTTT	CASSSRGRVNTEAFF
NA	11	TRBJ2-7	TRBD2	TRBV6-2/TRBV6-3	TGTGCCAGCAGCTCCGGGACTAGCAATTACTTC	CASSSGTSNYF
many	18	TRBJ2-1	NA	TRBV5-5	TGTGCCAGCAGCTTGACCCCGCAGGGGAGGGGCGCCTACAATGAGCAGTTCTTC	CASSLTPQGRGAYNEQFF
NA	13	TRBJ2-1	NA	TRBV12-3/TRBV12-4	TGTGCCAGCAGCTCATACACAGGGAATGAGCAGTTCTTC	CASSSYTGNEQFF